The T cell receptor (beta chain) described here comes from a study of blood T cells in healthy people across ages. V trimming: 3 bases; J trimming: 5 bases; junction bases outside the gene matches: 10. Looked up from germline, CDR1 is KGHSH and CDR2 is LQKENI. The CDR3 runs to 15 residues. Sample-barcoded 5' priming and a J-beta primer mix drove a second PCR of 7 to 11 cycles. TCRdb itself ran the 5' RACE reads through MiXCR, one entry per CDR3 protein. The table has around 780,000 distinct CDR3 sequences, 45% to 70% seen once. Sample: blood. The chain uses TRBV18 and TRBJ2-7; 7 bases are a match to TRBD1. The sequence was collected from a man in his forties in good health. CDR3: CASSPQAQGVDEQYF. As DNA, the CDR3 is TGTGCCAGCTCACCCCAAGCCCAGGGGGTTGACGAGCAGTACTTC.